This TCR beta chain was profiled in a study of CD8 T cells in ankylosing spondylitis. Concerning this clonotype itself: Its antigen is unidentified.

Study-wide findings and caveats: A TCR beta motif of eight or nine highly homologous variants seemed to mark ankylosing spondylitis blood. Clones that were linked to disease were CD8+ and were relatively rare in peripheral blood. Matched synovial fluid from ankylosing spondylitis patients was reported to be enriched for disease-linked clones.

The authors made TCR beta libraries by quantitative 5'-RACE with molecular barcodes. TCRdb independently ran MiXCR on the 5' RACE reads; one entry per CDR3 protein. The sample lists under 250,000 distinct CDR3 sequences, roughly 32% occurring once. Trimming pared 1 base from V and 5 bases from J, leaving 6 bases between. The CDR3 totals 12 residues. CDR1 is LGHDT, CDR2 YNNKEL, per germline (reference sequence). Material for sequencing was blood, either unsorted or a sorted T cell fraction (not recorded which). J is TRBJ2-7 and V is TRBV3-1; no firm D call. This TCR was recovered from a male donor with ankylosing spondylitis or in good health (not recorded which). The CDR3 here is CASSQVHHEQYF. Written as DNA, the CDR3 is TGTGCCAGCAGCCAAGTCCACCACGAGCAGTACTTC.